These T cell receptor beta chains were read from a single sample in a study of T cells in Graves' hyperthyroidism and ophthalmopathy. Each CDR3 protein gets one entry after TCRdb re-called the multiplex PCR reads with MiXCR. This sample yields some 500,000 distinct CDR3 sequences, of which about 24% are seen a single time; 11% belongs to the top ten. Sequencing used blood. The receptors stem from a woman aged 25 to 39 with Graves' ophthalmopathy. The CDR3 runs from the conserved cysteine through the conserved F or W. A D gene is named only where the DNA matches it firmly. Some rows have no size entry. The others give once, few or many, or a class for an expanded clone.

D: .; J: TRBJ1-2; V: TRBV4-1; size: few; DNA: TGCGCCAGCAGCCACCCGAGGCTGGTGACTAACTATGGCTACACCTTC; CDR3: CASSHPRLVTNYGYTF
D: .; J: TRBJ2-5; V: TRBV28; size: few; DNA: TGTGCCAGCAGGGGTATAGGTACCCAGTACTTC; CDR3: CASRGIGTQYF
D: TRBD1; J: TRBJ1-1; V: TRBV18; size: many; DNA: TGTGCCAGCTTGAGGACAGGGTTTTTTGTGAGCGACACTGAAGCTTTCTTT; CDR3: CASLRTGFFVSDTEAFF
D: TRBD2; J: TRBJ2-5; V: TRBV4-2; size: .; DNA: TGTGCCAGCAGCTTCACAGCGGGGGGCCAAGAGACCCAGTACTTC; CDR3: CASSFTAGGQETQYF
D: TRBD1; J: TRBJ2-7; V: TRBV11-3; size: many; DNA: TGTGCCAGCAGCCCCGCCGGGACAGGTATCTACGAGCAGTACTTC; CDR3: CASSPAGTGIYEQYF
D: .; J: TRBJ1-1; V: TRBV10-3; size: many; DNA: TGTGCCATCAGTGAGTCTGGGGGTGAAGCTTTCTTT; CDR3: CAISESGGEAFF
D: .; J: TRBJ1-2; V: TRBV9; size: .; DNA: TGTGCCAGCAGCGTAGAAGGCAGGACCGCTAACTATGGCTACACCTTC; CDR3: CASSVEGRTANYGYTF
D: TRBD1; J: TRBJ2-7; V: TRBV12-3/TRBV12-4; size: .; DNA: TGTGCCAGCAGTTTTACAGGGGAAGAGCAGTACTTC; CDR3: CASSFTGEEQYF
D: .; J: TRBJ1-1; V: TRBV4-2; size: few; DNA: TGTGCCAGCAGCCAATATCATCCGGCCTTGAACACTGAAGCTTTCTTT; CDR3: CASSQYHPALNTEAFF
D: .; J: TRBJ1-1; V: TRBV4-1; size: .; DNA: TGCGCCAGCAGCCAAGAGGGTGGGAACAGCCAGCCCACTGAAGCTTTCTTT; CDR3: CASSQEGGNSQPTEAFF
D: TRBD1; J: TRBJ2-7; V: TRBV6-1; size: .; DNA: TGTGCCAGCAGTAAGTCCGGGACAGGTATCTCCTACGAGCAGTACTTC; CDR3: CASSKSGTGISYEQYF
D: .; J: TRBJ2-2; V: TRBV4-1; size: few; DNA: TGCGCCAGCAGCCAAGATACAGGGCGCGGGGAGCTGTTTTTT; CDR3: CASSQDTGRGELFF
D: TRBD1; J: TRBJ1-1; V: TRBV6-1; size: once; DNA: TGCGCCGGTGGACAGGGATTGGGCACTGAAGCTTTCTTT; CDR3: CAGGQGLGTEAFF
D: .; J: TRBJ1-5; V: TRBV4-3; size: many; DNA: TGCGCCAGCAGCCGAGGACTCAATCAGCCCCAGCATTTT; CDR3: CASSRGLNQPQHF
D: TRBD1; J: TRBJ1-6; V: TRBV6-1; size: .; DNA: TGTGCCAGCAGTGGATCGGACAGGGGGTCACCCCTCCACTTT; CDR3: CASSGSDRGSPLHF
D: TRBD1; J: TRBJ2-5; V: TRBV5-1; size: .; DNA: TGCGCCAGCAGCACAGGGACAGGGAAGGTACAAGAGACCCAGTACTTC; CDR3: CASSTGTGKVQETQYF
D: .; J: TRBJ2-7; V: TRBV27; size: few; DNA: TGTGCCAGCGGAAGTGGGGTAGCCCCCTACGAGCAGTACTTC; CDR3: CASGSGVAPYEQYF
D: .; J: TRBJ2-6; V: TRBV6-1; size: many; DNA: TGTGCCAGCAGTGAATACAGGGTCTCTGGGGCCAACGTCCTGACTTTC; CDR3: CASSEYRVSGANVLTF
D: .; J: TRBJ1-2; V: TRBV6-5; size: many; DNA: TGTGCCAGCAGGGACAGAGGCTACACCTTC; CDR3: CASRDRGYTF
D: TRBD1; J: TRBJ2-5; V: TRBV9; size: many; DNA: TGTGCCAGCAGCGATCAGGGGGCGGGGGAGACCCAGTACTTC; CDR3: CASSDQGAGETQYF
D: .; J: TRBJ2-3; V: TRBV20-1; size: few; DNA: TGCAGTGCTCCCCCAGGGGGGTTCCATACGCAGTATTTT; CDR3: CSAPPGGFHTQYF
D: TRBD1; J: TRBJ2-5; V: TRBV20-1; size: many; DNA: TGCAGTGCGGGCAGGGGGTCCGAGACCCAGTACTTC; CDR3: CSAGRGSETQYF
D: .; J: TRBJ1-5; V: TRBV30; size: many; DNA: TGTGCCTGGAGTGAGGGAGGGCAAGGGAATCAGCCCCAGCATTTT; CDR3: CAWSEGGQGNQPQHF
D: .; J: TRBJ2-2; V: TRBV7-2; size: .; DNA: TGTGCCAGCAGCCCCCGACTAGTTGGTGGGGAGCTGTTTTTT; CDR3: CASSPRLVGGELFF
D: .; J: TRBJ1-6; V: TRBV7-9; size: many; DNA: TGTGCCAGCAGCTTAGAGGTCGCAGGCCCGTCACCCCTCCACTTT; CDR3: CASSLEVAGPSPLHF
D: TRBD1; J: TRBJ1-2; V: TRBV12-3/TRBV12-4; size: many; DNA: TGTGCCAGCAGTTTACGGGACAGGGGGTTCGGCTATGGCTACACCTTC; CDR3: CASSLRDRGFGYGYTF
D: .; J: TRBJ1-1; V: TRBV12-3/TRBV12-4; size: many; DNA: TGTGCCAGCACCCTCCAGGGTGGATACACTGAAGCTTTCTTT; CDR3: CASTLQGGYTEAFF
D: .; J: TRBJ1-5; V: TRBV12-3/TRBV12-4; size: .; DNA: TGTGCCAGCAGATCCGACAGCCTGATACCTAGCAATCAGCCCCAGCATTTT; CDR3: CASRSDSLIPSNQPQHF
D: TRBD2; J: TRBJ2-7; V: TRBV7-9; size: many; DNA: TGTGCCAGCAGCTCTCCGGGACTAGCACCCTACGAGCAGTACTTC; CDR3: CASSSPGLAPYEQYF